A selection of T cell receptor beta chains follows, all from one sample in a study of technical replicates of blood from a handful of donors. The repertoire was sequenced with immunoSEQ multiplex PCR; TCRdb's copy has only in-frame clones and lacks some. The sample contains 50,000 to 60,000 clones, roughly 94% of which appear only once. The sample taken for sequencing was PBMCs. All receptors come from a human donor in good health. Some clones in this sample may be carry-over from other donors' samples. The CDR3 runs from the conserved cysteine through the conserved F or W. D genes are given only for firm matches. Size tells how often a clone was seen (once, few, many) or the class of an expanded clone, and some rows leave it out.

>TRBV5-6|few|TRBJ2-1|.
TGTGCCAGCAGCTTGAGGAGGAACTACAATGAGCAGTTCTTC
CASSLRRNYNEQFF
>TRBV18|.|TRBJ2-3|TRBD2
TGTGCCAGCTCACCACCTGCGGGAGGGACAGATACGCAGTATTTT
CASSPPAGGTDTQYF
>TRBV11-1|.|TRBJ2-1|TRBD2
TGTGCCAGCAGCTTAGTAGCGGGGGGCCTAGGTGAGCAGTTCTTC
CASSLVAGGLGEQFF
>TRBV29-1|medium-sized|TRBJ2-7|.
TGCAGCGTTGAAGTACAGGCGAACTACGAGCAGTACTTC
CSVEVQANYEQYF
>TRBV7-8|.|TRBJ1-1|.
TGTGCCAGCAGCTTAGGAATGTACAGAACTGAAGCTTTCTTT
CASSLGMYRTEAFF
>TRBV2|.|TRBJ2-5|TRBD2
TGTGCCAGCCACCCGACTAGCGGGGGGCAAGAGACCCAGTACTTC
CASHPTSGGQETQYF
>TRBV4-1|.|TRBJ2-1|.
TGCGCCAGCAGCCAGATCGGGGTCAGCTCCTACAATGAGCAGTTCTTC
CASSQIGVSSYNEQFF
>TRBV5-4|once|TRBJ2-7|TRBD2
TGTGCCAGCAGCCTAAGGGGACTAGCGGGAGGCGGGAGGAAGATTTACGAGCAGTACTTC
CASSLRGLAGGGRKIYEQYF
>TRBV5-4|.|TRBJ2-7|TRBD2
TGTGCCAGCACCTCGGGACTAGCGGGCCCCTACGAGCAGTACTTC
CASTSGLAGPYEQYF
>TRBV9|.|TRBJ1-1|TRBD1
TGTGCCAGCAGCGTAGAAGGGGGCTGGAACACTGAAGCTTTCTTT
CASSVEGGWNTEAFF
>TRBV6-5|.|TRBJ2-3|.
TGTGCCAGCAGTTACGGGGGGTTAGATACGCAGTATTTT
CASSYGGLDTQYF
>TRBV7-7|.|TRBJ2-1|TRBD2
TGTGCCAGCAGCCGGGGACTAGCGGGAGGGCATGAGCAGTTCTTC
CASSRGLAGGHEQFF
>TRBV10-2|.|TRBJ2-7|.
TGCGCCAGCAGTGCTGGCAGGACCTACGAGCAGTACTTC
CASSAGRTYEQYF
>TRBV5-1|.|TRBJ1-2|.
TGCGCCAGCAGCTTGGGGGGCAACCCGGGAGGATCGGACTATGGCTACACCTTC
CASSLGGNPGGSDYGYTF
>TRBV7-3|.|TRBJ2-5|TRBD2
TGTGCCAGCAGCTCCGCGGGGGGGCAAGAGACCCAGTACTTC
CASSSAGGQETQYF
>TRBV11-2|.|TRBJ1-2|.
TGTGCCAGCAGCTTAGATCGGTTCCCGTACTATGGCTACACCTTC
CASSLDRFPYYGYTF
>TRBV6-5|.|TRBJ2-5|.
TGTGCCAGCAGTTACTCGCAGTACACGTACTTC
CASSYSQYTYF
>TRBV4-2|once|TRBJ2-5|.
TGTGCCAGCAGCCAAGCCGTCAACAGCCATCAAGAGACCCAGTACTTC
CASSQAVNSHQETQYF
>TRBV6-5|.|TRBJ1-2|.
TGTGCCAGCAGGCAGACTAACTATGGCTACACCTTC
CASRQTNYGYTF
>TRBV5-4|.|TRBJ2-6|TRBD2
TGTGCCAGCAGCTTGGGACTAGCGGGGGGCCGCTCTGGGGCCAACGTCCTGACTTTC
CASSLGLAGGRSGANVLTF
>TRBV7-6|.|TRBJ2-7|TRBD1
TGTGCCAGCAGCTTAGATTTGGGACAGGTCATCGAGCAGTACTTC
CASSLDLGQVIEQYF
>TRBV6-4|few|TRBJ2-3|.
TGTGCCAGCAGTGACTCCAAGGGGGCAGATACGCAGTATTTT
CASSDSKGADTQYF
>TRBV18|.|TRBJ2-2|TRBD2
TGTGCCAGCTCACCGAGTCGCGGGGGTGCCACCGGGGAGCTGTTTTTT
CASSPSRGGATGELFF
>TRBV19|.|TRBJ1-2|TRBD1
TGTGCCATCTCCGGGACAGGGAACTATGGCTACACCTTC
CAISGTGNYGYTF
>TRBV6-5|.|TRBJ2-1|TRBD1
TGTGCCAGCAGCAACGACAGGGGTAGGAATGAGCAGTTCTTC
CASSNDRGRNEQFF
>TRBV7-2|.|TRBJ2-5|TRBD1
TGTGCCAGCAGCTCGAGACCGCCAGGGGGAGAGACCCAGTACTTC
CASSSRPPGGETQYF
>TRBV4-2|.|TRBJ1-2|.
TGTGCCAGCAGCCAAGATTATGGGGGAGGCTATGGCTACACCTTC
CASSQDYGGGYGYTF
>TRBV19|.|TRBJ2-1|TRBD2
TGTGCCAGTAGTCCGCAGGGAGGGAATGAGCAGTTCTTC
CASSPQGGNEQFF
>TRBV30|.|TRBJ2-1|TRBD2
TGTGCCTGGAGTGCCACTAGCGGACCATACAATGAGCAGTTCTTC
CAWSATSGPYNEQFF
>TRBV10-1|once|TRBJ1-6|.
TGCGCCAGCTTCGTAGCACCGGGAGGGCCCTTTAATTCACCCCTCCACTTT
CASFVAPGGPFNSPLHF
>TRBV7-3|once|TRBJ1-1|.
TGTGCCAGCAGTTTGGGGGGGCGGACTGAAGCTTTCTTT
CASSLGGRTEAFF
>TRBV2|once|TRBJ2-5|.
TGTGCCAGCAGTGTCGGACTGACCCAGACCCAGTACTTC
CASSVGLTQTQYF
>TRBV15|.|TRBJ2-1|TRBD2
TGTGCCACCAGCAGAGATAGGACTAGCGGAGTTGAGCAGTTCTTC
CATSRDRTSGVEQFF
>TRBV2|.|TRBJ2-5|TRBD2
TGTGCCAGCAGCCTGACTAGCGGGGGGATGATGTCCCAGTACTTC
CASSLTSGGMMSQYF
>TRBV10-3|.|TRBJ2-2|.
TGTGCCATCAGTGAGAGGTCTAGCAGCAACGGGGAGCTGTTTTTT
CAISERSSSNGELFF
>TRBV30|.|TRBJ2-7|.
TGTGCCTGGAGTAGGGGGTTCTCCTACGAGCAGTACTTC
CAWSRGFSYEQYF
>TRBV7-7|.|TRBJ2-7|.
TGTGCCAGCAGTAAAGTACTGGGCGGGAACGGCGAGCAGTACTTC
CASSKVLGGNGEQYF